This T cell receptor beta chain was recovered during a study of monozygotic twins with inflammatory bowel disease. TCRdb re-called the 5' RACE reads, yielding one record per CDR3 amino acid sequence without DNA. The sample table sets out about 300,000 distinct CDR3 sequences. CDR3 size: 13 residues. Germline values: CDR1 MNHEY, CDR2 SVGEGT. Sequencing was carried out using blood. The J gene is TRBJ2-1, the V gene TRBV6-2 or TRBV6-3; absent DNA, TCRdb's TRBD1 call cannot be checked. The clonotype originates from a human donor with ulcerative colitis or Crohn's disease, or a healthy co-twin of an affected twin (not recorded which). Here the CDR3 reads CASSLPPYNEQFF.